Each of the 19 T cell receptor beta chains below was sequenced from the same sample in a study of early stage breast cancer tumors. Produced via immunoSEQ multiplex PCR; TCRdb's table is partial and in-frame only. Seen here are fewer than 35,000 clones, roughly four fifths observed once, and the top ten hold 10%. Sequencing input: breast tumor tissue. These TCRs come from a person aged 30 to 39 with breast cancer.

CDR3 residues: CAGGRSSYEQYF. The CDR3 coding sequence is TGTGCAGGGGGCAGAAGCTCCTACGAGCAGTACTTC. V gene TRBV7-9 combines with J gene TRBJ2-7; 7 nucleotides agree with TRBD1. Germline assignment: CDR1 SEHNR and CDR2 FQNEAQ (reference sequence). The CDR3 consists of 12 residues.

The J gene is TRBJ1-1, the V gene TRBV7-8; the D is unclear. Germline loops: CDR1 SGHVS, CDR2 FQNEAQ. V was trimmed by 4 bases and J by 11 bases, leaving 11 bases between them. The CDR3 loop spans 11 amino acids. The CDR3 sequence is CASSSGSLAFF. The CDR3 region has the DNA TGTGCCAGCAGCTCGGGTTCGCTCGCTTTCTTT.

The genes are TRBV19 and TRBJ2-3; D might be TRBD2 (6 bases). Trimming left V 6 bases short and J 4 bases short, with 17 bases between. Germline CDR1 LNHDA, CDR2 SQIVND (reference sequence). The CDR3 sequence is 15 residues long. The CDR3 loop is CASSPNRDFSDTQYF. DNA of the CDR3: TGTGCCAGTAGCCCAAACCGGGACTTCTCAGATACGCAGTATTTT.

This chain connects TRBV4-1 to TRBJ1-5; no reliable D call. With 1 base removed from V and 4 bases from J, the gap between germline ends came to 8 bases. Germline loops: CDR1 MGHRA, CDR2 YSYEKL. This CDR3 spans 14 amino acids. The CDR3 sequence: CASSQVTDNQPQHF. The CDR3 region has the DNA TGCGCCAGCAGCCAAGTAACAGATAATCAGCCCCAGCATTTT.

This sequence joins TRBV6-6 and TRBJ2-3; possible D gene TRBD2, 6 bases. The V gene's germline CDR1 is MNHNY and CDR2 SVGAGI (reference sequence). The CDR3 length is 15 residues. V lost 0 bases to trimming and J lost 3 bases, with 10 bases between them. This CDR3 reads CASSYSAGRTDTQYF. In nucleotides, the CDR3 is TGTGCCAGCAGTTACTCCGCAGGGAGGACAGATACGCAGTATTTT.

The chain is built from TRBV10-3 and TRBJ1-4; a weak D match, TRBD1 (5 bases). This CDR3 region has 13 residues. Germline CDR1 and CDR2: ENHRY and SYGVKD. The V end lost 3 bases, the J end lost 8 bases, and 10 bases lay between the germline ends. The CDR3, as DNA: TGTGCCATCAGTGACCGGGGGGGGGAAAAACTGTTTTTT. Residues: CAISDRGGEKLFF.

A single count supports this clone. The chain joins TRBV6-5 to TRBJ2-7, with D perhaps TRBD1 (6 bases). Looked up from germline, CDR1 is MNHEY and CDR2 is SVGAGI. The CDR3 consists of 14 residues. V was shortened by 2 bases and J by 2 bases, with 10 bases between the two germline ends. In DNA, the CDR3 is TGTGCCAGCAGTTACCAACCAGGGGCCTACGAGCAGTACTTC. It specifies CASSYQPGAYEQYF.

The chain links TRBV7-2 to TRBJ1-3, with D tentatively TRBD1 (5 bases). The CDR3 has 14 residues. Looked up from germline, CDR1 is SGHTA and CDR2 is FQGNSA. V lost 5 bases to trimming and J lost 3 bases, with 11 bases between them. The CDR3: CASSPGTVGNTIYF. The CDR3 DNA reads as TGTGCCAGCAGCCCTGGGACCGTTGGAAACACCATATATTTT. Combining the CDR3 with reference TRBV7-2 and TRBJ1-3 gives the whole variable domain GAGVSQSPSNKVTEKGKDVELRCDPISGHTALYWYRQSLGQGLEFLIYFQGNSAPDKSGLPSDRFSAERTGGSVSTLTIQRTQQEDSAVYLCASSPGTVGNTIYFGEGSWLTVV.

This clone has a handful of counts. The rearrangement uses TRBV7-8 and TRBJ1-1, with D hard to call. The CDR3 length is 14 residues. Germline CDR1 reads SGHVS; CDR2 reads FQNEAQ. The CDR3 sequence is CGSAGGLRNTEAFF. For the CDR3, the DNA is TGTGGGAGCGCGGGCGGGCTGAGGAACACTGAAGCTTTCTTT.

The chain uses TRBV6-1 and TRBJ2-5; a weak D match, TRBD2 (5 bases). This CDR3 contains 17 residues. Germline-derived CDR1 and CDR2 are MNHNS and SASEGT. V lost 3 bases and J lost 0, with 17 bases in between. The CDR3 region has the DNA TGTGCCAGCAGTGAGGGAGCCCGAAAGGGAAACCAAGAGACCCAGTACTTC. It translates to CASSEGARKGNQETQYF.

J is TRBJ2-3 and V is TRBV9; TRBD2 matches 8 bases. Per germline, CDR1 SGDLS and CDR2 YYNGEE. V dropped 3 bases and J dropped 2; count of bases not matched to a gene: 5. CDR3 length: 15 residues. The DNA of the CDR3 is TGTGCCAGCAGCGCCAGCGGGAGAGCCACAGATACGCAGTATTTT. Translation: CASSASGRATDTQYF.

The rearrangement joins TRBV29-1 to TRBJ2-5; D perhaps matches TRBD2 (5 bases). V was shortened by 5 bases and J by 1 base, with 20 bases between the two germline ends. The CDR3 length is 16 residues. Germline V gene lookup returns CDR1 SQVTM and CDR2 ANQGSEA. The CDR3 loop is CSVTSDPRRSQETQYF. CDR3 sequence (DNA): TGCAGCGTTACTTCTGATCCTAGGAGGTCCCAAGAGACCCAGTACTTC. The full variable domain, with the rest looked up from reference TRBV29-1 and TRBJ2-5, is SAVISQKPSRDICQRGTSLTIQCQVDSQVTMMFWYRQQPGQSLTLIATANQGSEATYESGFVIDKFPISRPNLTFSTLTVSNMSPEDSSIYLCSVTSDPRRSQETQYFGPGTRLLVL.

The chain employs TRBV12-5 and TRBJ2-7, with 9 bases lining up with TRBD2. This CDR3 has 15 amino acids. Germline-derived CDR1 and CDR2 are LGHNT and FRNRAP. V lost 2 bases to trimming and J lost 2 bases; unmatched junction nucleotides: 4. As DNA, the CDR3 is TGTGCTAGTGGTTTGAGGCGGGAGGGCGCCTACGAGCAGTACTTC. Its translation: CASGLRREGAYEQYF.

The V and J genes are TRBV5-1 and TRBJ2-7; D tentatively reads TRBD1 or TRBD2 (5 bases each). This CDR3 spans 14 amino acids. Germline V gives CDR1 SGHRS, CDR2 YFSETQ. Trimming pared 4 bases from V and 0 bases from J, leaving 11 bases between. The CDR3 DNA reads as TGCGCCAGCAGCCGGGACGTTGACTCCTACGAGCAGTACTTC. This encodes CASSRDVDSYEQYF.

The rearrangement joins TRBV2 to TRBJ1-2; D perhaps matches TRBD1 (5 bases). This CDR3 region has 14 residues. CDR1 is SNHLY and CDR2 is FYNNEI in the germline V gene. V was pared by 5 bases and J by 8 bases, with 18 bases between. The CDR3, as DNA: TGTGCCAGCAGTTCCTCCAGGGTATCAGGAGGCTACACCTTC. It yields the protein CASSSSRVSGGYTF.

This clone was observed a few times. This chain connects TRBV6-4 to TRBJ2-3; D may be TRBD2 (6 bases). V dropped 4 bases and J dropped 0 bases, with 14 bases sitting between them. Germline CDR1 reads MRHNA; CDR2 reads SNTAGT. The CDR3 extends over 16 amino acids. CDR3 bases: TGTGCCAGCAGTGCCACCTTAGCGGAGAGCACAGATACGCAGTATTTT. Its protein product is CASSATLAESTDTQYF.

The sample holds a few counts of this clone. The CDR3 bases are TGTGCCAGCAGCTTGGGCACTGAAGCTTTCTTT. It translates to CASSLGTEAFF. V and J are TRBV7-9 and TRBJ1-1, with D uncertain. The CDR3 totals 11 residues. The germline V and J ends were trimmed by 3 bases and 4 bases, with 3 bases remaining between them. Per germline, CDR1 SEHNR and CDR2 FQNEAQ (reference sequence).

As DNA, the CDR3 is TGTGCTAGTGCCCCCAGTCCTACCTACGAGCAGTACTTC. This translates into CASAPSPTYEQYF. The chain combines TRBV12-5 with TRBJ2-7; D is ambiguous. The CDR3 consists of 13 residues. V lost 7 bases, J lost 2 bases, and 12 bases lay in between. Germline assignment: CDR1 LGHNT and CDR2 FRNRAP.

The rearrangement joins TRBV5-1 to TRBJ2-5, with 14 bases fitting TRBD2. The length of the CDR3 is 17 residues. Germline assignment: CDR1 SGHRS and CDR2 YFSETQ. J gave up 5 bases and V 0 bases, and 6 bases lay outside the gene matches. In DNA form, the CDR3 reads TGCGCCAGCAGCTTGGGGACTAGCGGGAGGATATTGGAGACCCAGTACTTC. It yields the protein CASSLGTSGRILETQYF.